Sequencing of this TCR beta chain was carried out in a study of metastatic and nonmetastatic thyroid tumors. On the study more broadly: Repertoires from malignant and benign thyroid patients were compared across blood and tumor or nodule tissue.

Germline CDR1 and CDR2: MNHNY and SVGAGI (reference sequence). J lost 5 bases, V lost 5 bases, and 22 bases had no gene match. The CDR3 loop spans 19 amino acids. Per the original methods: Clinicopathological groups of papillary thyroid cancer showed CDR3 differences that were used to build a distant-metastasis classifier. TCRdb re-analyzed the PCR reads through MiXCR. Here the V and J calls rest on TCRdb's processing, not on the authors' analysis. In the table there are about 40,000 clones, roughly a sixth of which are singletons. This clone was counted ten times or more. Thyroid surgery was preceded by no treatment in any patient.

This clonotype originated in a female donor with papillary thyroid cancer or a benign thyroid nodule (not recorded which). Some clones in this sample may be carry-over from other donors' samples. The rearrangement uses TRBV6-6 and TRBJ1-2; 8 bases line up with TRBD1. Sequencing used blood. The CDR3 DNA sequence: TGTGCCAGCAGTCCCCTTTCGACAGGGGAGGCCAATATCCGATATGGCTACACCTTC. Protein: CASSPLSTGEANIRYGYTF.